This T cell receptor beta chain was captured in a study of human T cells and chemical hapten exposure. Regarding time point: healthy volunteer bleed at 6 weeks. Researchers extracted total RNA from unfractionated whole blood. V gave up 5 bases and J gave up 2 bases, with 15 bases separating them. Germline V gives CDR1 SEHNR, CDR2 FQNEAQ (reference sequence). This CDR3 has 16 amino acids. TCRdb used MiXCR to reprocess the RACE reads, holding one entry per CDR3 protein. The table shows fewer than 100,000 distinct CDR3 sequences, with around 9.3% occurring only once. The clonotype originates from a female donor in good health. Some clones in this sample may be carry-over from other donors' samples. The chain employs TRBV7-9 and TRBJ2-2; possible D gene TRBD2, 5 bases. Input material: whole blood. CDR3 in DNA: TGTGCCAGCAGCGCCGCTCTAGCTACAAACACCGGGGAGCTGTTTTTT. Its translation: CASSAALATNTGELFF.